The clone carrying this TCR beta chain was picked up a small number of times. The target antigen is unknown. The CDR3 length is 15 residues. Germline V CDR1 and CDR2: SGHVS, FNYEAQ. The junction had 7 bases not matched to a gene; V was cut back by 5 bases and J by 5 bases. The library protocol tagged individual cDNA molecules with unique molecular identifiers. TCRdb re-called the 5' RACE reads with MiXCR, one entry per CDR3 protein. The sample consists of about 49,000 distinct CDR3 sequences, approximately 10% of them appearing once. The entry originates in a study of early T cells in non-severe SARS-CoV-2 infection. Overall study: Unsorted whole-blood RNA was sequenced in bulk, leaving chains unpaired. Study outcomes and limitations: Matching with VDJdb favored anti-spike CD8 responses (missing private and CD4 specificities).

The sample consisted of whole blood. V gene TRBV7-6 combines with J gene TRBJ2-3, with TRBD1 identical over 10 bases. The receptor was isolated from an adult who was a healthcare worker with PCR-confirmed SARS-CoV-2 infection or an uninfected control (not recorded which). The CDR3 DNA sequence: TGTGCCAGCAGCCCCCGACAGGGGGCAGGAGATACGCAGTATTTT. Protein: CASSPRQGAGDTQYF.